The T cell receptor beta chain described here comes from a study of blood T cell repertoires in COVID-19. About the study: COVID-19 samples from acute and convalescent phases originated in the United States, Italy and Spain.

Only in-frame clones appear in the TCRdb table, and some are missing; sequencing was by immunoSEQ multiplex PCR. This table has about 110,000 clones, 70% to 75% appearing once. Germline CDR1 and CDR2: SGHNT and YYREEE (reference sequence). Trimming left V 0 bases short and J 6 bases short, with 13 bases between. This CDR3 has 15 residues. What was sequenced was peripheral blood. The V call is TRBV5-4, the J call TRBJ2-1; no firm D call. The clonotype comes from a human donor with acute or convalescent COVID-19. The donor label of this sample is uncertain. CDR3 DNA: TGTGCCAGCAGCTTGGGTCTAGTTGAAGGCAATGAGCAGTTCTTC. Its translation is CASSLGLVEGNEQFF.